These T cell receptor beta chains were read from a single sample in a study of CD8+CD57+ T cells in acquired aplastic anemia. TCRdb analysed the reads with MiXCR anew, one entry per CDR3 protein. The profile shows 250,000 to 300,000 distinct CDR3 sequences, around 60% of them singletons. Sequencing input: sorted CD4+, CD8+, or CD8+CD57+ T cells (not recorded which) from PBMCs. All receptors derive from a human donor with severe aplastic anemia or a healthy control (not recorded which). The CDR3 runs from the conserved cysteine through the conserved F or W. Fields, in order: CDR3 protein, V gene.

CDR3aa: CATSRDRGVNQPQHF
v_gene: TRBV15

CDR3aa: CASSAGLAGGQGTQYF
v_gene: TRBV2

CDR3aa: CASSLGGISGANVLTF
v_gene: TRBV7-8

CDR3aa: CSARLPYEQYF
v_gene: TRBV20-1

CDR3aa: CASSFPSIYNEQFF
v_gene: TRBV12-3/TRBV12-4

CDR3aa: CASSAEVVRNQPQHF
v_gene: TRBV9

CDR3aa: CATSLGQGTGQPQHF
v_gene: TRBV19

CDR3aa: CASSLVALGLEQYF
v_gene: TRBV7-9

CDR3aa: CATSRDRGRVHEQFF
v_gene: TRBV15

CDR3aa: CSVEGQGNAEQYF
v_gene: TRBV29-1

CDR3aa: CASSLERTSGGSDTQYF
v_gene: TRBV5-8

CDR3aa: CSASSAGLNEQYF
v_gene: TRBV20-1

CDR3aa: CASSLGTGRVYGYTF
v_gene: TRBV7-8

CDR3aa: CASNLGTPRTSYEQYF
v_gene: TRBV5-6

CDR3aa: CASSYGYASNTEAFF
v_gene: TRBV7-3

CDR3aa: CASRSAPNGEAFF
v_gene: TRBV6-5

CDR3aa: CASSSRLAGGAETQYF
v_gene: TRBV7-9

CDR3aa: CASSLKIGQSNYGYTF
v_gene: TRBV5-6

CDR3aa: CASSQDTRSGSYEQYF
v_gene: TRBV4-3

CDR3aa: CAISSTSGDNEQFF
v_gene: TRBV10-3

CDR3aa: CASSDPAASGRNNEQFF
v_gene: TRBV2

CDR3aa: CASSEMDRGLYNEQFF
v_gene: TRBV2

CDR3aa: CASSLRGRGELFF
v_gene: TRBV7-9

CDR3aa: CASSLERNTDTQYF
v_gene: TRBV11-1

CDR3aa: CATSAGTSAGELFF
v_gene: TRBV15

CDR3aa: CASSLGRTGTNYGYTF
v_gene: TRBV7-8

CDR3aa: CASSPIVSGYREQYF
v_gene: TRBV5-1

CDR3aa: CASSLERGAYEQYF
v_gene: TRBV7-2

CDR3aa: CASSSMVRTGGRNEQFF
v_gene: TRBV5-5

CDR3aa: CASSTRGLQGDEQFF
v_gene: TRBV7-9

CDR3aa: CASGLADTDTQYF
v_gene: TRBV7-9

CDR3aa: CASSPGGQETQYF
v_gene: TRBV12-3/TRBV12-4

CDR3aa: CASSLGTELYGNTIYF
v_gene: TRBV11-2

CDR3aa: CASQQGGHNEQFF
v_gene: TRBV25-1

CDR3aa: CASSPDRGKAYEQYF
v_gene: TRBV7-7

CDR3aa: CPSITANWADTQYF
v_gene: TRBV10-1

CDR3aa: CASSDTSGGAYNEQFF
v_gene: TRBV6-4

CDR3aa: CSASPFLGGGINQPQHF
v_gene: TRBV20-1

CDR3aa: CASSVSENTGELFF
v_gene: TRBV6-4

CDR3aa: CASSLDRWGQETQYF
v_gene: TRBV7-9

CDR3aa: CASSVNGNSGNTIYF
v_gene: TRBV9

CDR3aa: CASSVTDTPGNTIYF
v_gene: TRBV9

CDR3aa: CASSAVSQETQYF
v_gene: TRBV2

CDR3aa: CASSGAGDTGELFF
v_gene: TRBV3-1

CDR3aa: CATSGMSNRGKETQYF
v_gene: TRBV24-1

CDR3aa: CASKANQPQHF
v_gene: TRBV5-1

CDR3aa: CASSTWDWPTGQYF
v_gene: TRBV18

CDR3aa: CASNLGNSNQPQHF
v_gene: TRBV19

CDR3aa: CASEAGTSGYEQYF
v_gene: TRBV5-6

CDR3aa: CSVMGQTRETQYF
v_gene: TRBV29-1